This entry features one TCR beta chain sequence. The record originates from a study of pediatric ulcerative colitis. The germline gives CDR1 SGHTA, CDR2 FQGTGA. The length of the CDR3 is 14 residues. V was cut by 10 bases and J by 5 bases, with 21 bases left in between. Here immunoSEQ multiplex PCR was the method, and the copy in TCRdb shows in-frame clones only, minus some. The sample has about 64,000 clones; 70% to 85% are singletons. The clonotype was recovered from a boy between 10 and 17 years old with moderate ulcerative colitis. The sample comprised blood. The V gene is TRBV7-3, the J gene TRBJ2-7, with D perhaps TRBD2 (7 bases). This CDR3 is CATGRGGPGDEQYF. Here the CDR3 DNA reads TGTGCCACTGGTCGCGGGGGCCCCGGGGACGAGCAGTACTTC.